A selection of T cell receptor beta chains follows, all from one sample in a study of regulatory T cells in long-lasting Graves disease. TCRdb re-called the multiplex PCR reads through MiXCR, storing one row per CDR3 protein. The table lists roughly 510,000 distinct CDR3 sequences, approximately 16% of them singletons, with about 11% in the top ten. The sample was also linked to a second study, of T cells in Graves' hyperthyroidism and ophthalmopathy.

Sample: peripheral blood mononuclear cells (PBMCs), taken at new diagnosis, from a patient treated with antithyroid drugs. The receptors stem from a man younger than 35 with Graves disease. CDR3s include the opening cysteine and the closing phenylalanine or tryptophan. A D gene is named only where the DNA matches it firmly. Expanded clones get a size class; other rows say once, few or many, or leave the size out.

DNA | CDR3 | V | size | D | J
TGTGCCAGCAGCCAGCTTGAAGGAGCTGAAGCTTTCTTT | CASSQLEGAEAFF | TRBV3-1 | many | . | TRBJ1-1
TGCGTCAGCAGCTTGGCCGGGACGAGGAACACTGAAGCTTTCTTT | CVSSLAGTRNTEAFF | TRBV5-1 | . | . | TRBJ1-1
TGTGCCAGCAGCTTAGACGGAGCCCCGGGGAATGAGCAGTTCTTC | CASSLDGAPGNEQFF | TRBV11-2 | many | . | TRBJ2-1
TGTGCCAGCAGTCCGACGCCGGGAGAGGCGCCCCAGCATTTT | CASSPTPGEAPQHF | TRBV28 | . | . | TRBJ1-5
TGTGCCTTAAGCTCCTACAATGAGCAGTTCTTC | CALSSYNEQFF | TRBV6-1 | many | . | TRBJ2-1
TGCAGTGCTAGAGCTGGGCTAGCGGGAGTTGTGTTTCGTGGGGATACGCAGTATTTT | CSARAGLAGVVFRGDTQYF | TRBV20-1 | . | TRBD2 | TRBJ2-3
TGTGCCAGCTCCGCACTTGACTACAATGAGCAGTTCTTC | CASSALDYNEQFF | TRBV2 | . | . | TRBJ2-1
TGTGCCAGCAGTCCCCTCGGCATTCAGGGGGAGCTGTTTTTT | CASSPLGIQGELFF | TRBV7-2 | many | . | TRBJ2-2
TGTGCCAGCAGTTTACCAACAGCGGGAGGCACAGATACGCAGTATTTT | CASSLPTAGGTDTQYF | TRBV28 | many | TRBD2 | TRBJ2-3
TGCAGTGCGAGTGGCAACTCCTACGAGCAGTACTTC | CSASGNSYEQYF | TRBV20-1 | many | . | TRBJ2-7
TGTGCCAGCAGCTTAGCGATCCTCAGGGTGGGCTCCTACAATGAGCAGTTCTTC | CASSLAILRVGSYNEQFF | TRBV11-2 | few | . | TRBJ2-1
TGTGCCTGGAGTGTACAACGCAACAATGAGCAGTTCTTC | CAWSVQRNNEQFF | TRBV30 | many | . | TRBJ2-1
TGTGCCTGCCATGACAGGGTTGGTGAAAAACTGTTTTTT | CACHDRVGEKLFF | TRBV6-1 | many | TRBD1 | TRBJ1-4
TGTGCCAGCAGTGAAGCGGCTAGCGGGAGGGGGTTGTTGGGCACAGATACGCAGTATTTT | CASSEAASGRGLLGTDTQYF | TRBV6-1 | . | TRBD2 | TRBJ2-3
TGTGCCAGTAGTATAGGGCCGGGACAATCAGGTACCGGGGAGCTGTTTTTT | CASSIGPGQSGTGELFF | TRBV19 | . | . | TRBJ2-2
TGTGCCAGCAGCACCTCGCACAGGGATGTCTCCTACGAGCAGTACTTC | CASSTSHRDVSYEQYF | TRBV6-2/TRBV6-3 | . | . | TRBJ2-7
TGCAGTGCTAGCGGGAGGGACGCCGGGGAGCTGTTTTTT | CSASGRDAGELFF | TRBV20-1 | . | TRBD2 | TRBJ2-2
TGTGCCAGCAGAACGACTAGTTGGGAGACCCAGTACTTC | CASRTTSWETQYF | TRBV12-3/TRBV12-4 | many | . | TRBJ2-5
TGTGCCAGTAAATCGACGGGACAGGGGGCGAGTAATGAGCAGTTCTTC | CASKSTGQGASNEQFF | TRBV19 | once | TRBD1 | TRBJ2-1
TGCGCCAGCAGCCAGTTGGGAGGAGATACGCAGTATTTT | CASSQLGGDTQYF | TRBV4-3 | . | . | TRBJ2-3
TGTGCCACCCGTGAGGGCCACTATGGCTACACCTTC | CATREGHYGYTF | TRBV27 | many | . | TRBJ1-2
TGCAGCGTTGCAGGTGGATGGGCTATGAACACTGAAGCTTTCTTT | CSVAGGWAMNTEAFF | TRBV29-1 | many | . | TRBJ1-1
TGTGCCAGCAGTTTATCCCTCGGGACAGGGTGGTACTTC | CASSLSLGTGWYF | TRBV28 | . | TRBD1 | TRBJ2-7
TGTGCCAGCAGCTTAGCGGGTGGCTACGAGCAGTACTTC | CASSLAGGYEQYF | TRBV12-3/TRBV12-4 | many | TRBD2 | TRBJ2-7
TGTGCCAGCAGCCAAGACGCCGGGAGTTCCTACAATGAGCAGTTCTTC | CASSQDAGSSYNEQFF | TRBV3-1 | many | . | TRBJ2-1
TGTGCCAGCAGCCCCGACAACAACAATCAGCCCCAGCATTTT | CASSPDNNNQPQHF | TRBV7-2 | . | . | TRBJ1-5
TGTGCCAGCAGCTTAGAAGTTAGCCCAGATACGCAGTATTTT | CASSLEVSPDTQYF | TRBV11-2 | many | . | TRBJ2-3
TGCAGTGCTAGGGGAGTCACGGACTACGAGCAGTACTTC | CSARGVTDYEQYF | TRBV20-1 | few | . | TRBJ2-7
TGCAGTGCTAGTGGGCAGTCGGAAGCCTACAATGAGCAGTTCTTC | CSASGQSEAYNEQFF | TRBV20-1 | . | . | TRBJ2-1
TGTGCCACCAGCAGAGTAGCGCTAGCGGGAGGGCCTGGATATTACAATGAGCAGTTCTTC | CATSRVALAGGPGYYNEQFF | TRBV15 | . | TRBD2 | TRBJ2-1
TGTGCCTGGAGTGTAACCGGGTATGGCACCGGGGAGCTGTTTTTT | CAWSVTGYGTGELFF | TRBV30 | few | . | TRBJ2-2
TGCGCCAGCAGCCAAGTCGGAGAGCTTAATGAAAAACTGTTTTTT | CASSQVGELNEKLFF | TRBV4-1 | . | . | TRBJ1-4
TGCGCCAGCAGCTTGGTACCGGGGGTCCAAGAGACCCAGTACTTC | CASSLVPGVQETQYF | TRBV5-1 | few | . | TRBJ2-5
TGCGCCAGCAGCTTGGCCGGGGCGGGAGCCTACAATGAGCAGTTCTTC | CASSLAGAGAYNEQFF | TRBV5-1 | many | TRBD2 | TRBJ2-1
TGTGCTAGTGATTCGCCGGAGAGGACAGGGGGCAGAGAGACCCAGTACTTC | CASDSPERTGGRETQYF | TRBV12-5 | few | TRBD1 | TRBJ2-5
TGTGCCAGCAGTTCTAAAACAGGGAGCGGCTCCTACGAGCAGTACTTC | CASSSKTGSGSYEQYF | TRBV7-2 | . | . | TRBJ2-7
TGCAGCGTTGATTCTGTTAACACTGAAGCTTTCTTT | CSVDSVNTEAFF | TRBV29-1 | many | . | TRBJ1-1
TGTGCCAGCAGTGAAACAAAGACACGACATGAAGCTTTCTTT | CASSETKTRHEAFF | TRBV6-1 | few | . | TRBJ1-1
TGCGCCAGCAGCTTTGTAGGGGGGACGAACACTGAAGCTTTCTTT | CASSFVGGTNTEAFF | TRBV5-1 | many | . | TRBJ1-1
TGTGCCAGCAGCATCAGGACAGGCAAGAGCACCGGGGAGCTGTTTTTT | CASSIRTGKSTGELFF | TRBV4-2 | few | TRBD1 | TRBJ2-2
TGTGCCAGCAGACGGGACAGTGAGAAGGCGACCAAAAACATTCAGTACTTC | CASRRDSEKATKNIQYF | TRBV27 | . | TRBD1 | TRBJ2-4
TGTGCCAGCAGCCGGTCCCTTTTGGCCAAAAACATTCAGTACTTC | CASSRSLLAKNIQYF | TRBV3-1 | few | . | TRBJ2-4
TGTGCCAGCAGCTTAAGGGCGGGAGGGCCGAGGGGCACAGATACGCAGTATTTT | CASSLRAGGPRGTDTQYF | TRBV7-3 | . | TRBD2 | TRBJ2-3
TGTGCCAGCAGCGTAGCGATAATAGGAGGAGATACGCAGTATTTT | CASSVAIIGGDTQYF | TRBV9 | . | . | TRBJ2-3
TGTGCCAGTAGAAGGACAGGCCCGATCTCTGGAAACACCATATATTTT | CASRRTGPISGNTIYF | TRBV19 | few | TRBD1 | TRBJ1-3
TGTGCCAGCAGCCAAGATTTGGGGAGCTCCTACGAGCAGTACTTC | CASSQDLGSSYEQYF | TRBV4-2 | . | . | TRBJ2-7
TGCAGTGCTAGAGTGGGGACAGGAGGGGAGACCCAGTACTTC | CSARVGTGGETQYF | TRBV20-1 | few | TRBD1 | TRBJ2-5
TGTGCCAGCAGCTTCAATTCCGGGACAGGGACCAACAATGAGCAGTTCTTC | CASSFNSGTGTNNEQFF | TRBV7-2 | many | TRBD1 | TRBJ2-1